Below are 21 T cell receptor beta chains sequenced from a single sample in a study of persistence of HIV-infected CD4 T cells (dated by TCRdb to the early 2020s). Their antigen targets remain unknown. TCRbeta repertoires were sequenced from genomic DNA with the immunoSEQ hsTCRB assay version 4 in survey mode. TCRdb took over this immuneACCESS table, retaining in-frame rearrangements with V and J assigned. Such tables are incomplete; in checked studies, under half of the missing clones stem from an unresolved V gene, and the remainder is unexplained. The sample table contains 40,000 to 45,000 clones; only one count was recorded for approximately 88% of them. Just over 1% of the sample belongs to the ten largest clones. The intended sense of this specimen's treatment or condition label: suppressive antiretroviral therapy. As a nonspecific positive control representing the CD4+ T cell repertoire, cells were stimulated with anti-CD3/anti-CD28 magnetic beads. Sorting of responding CD4+ T cells was based on upregulation of both CD40 ligand and CD69.

The sample was CD4+ T cells sorted from PBMCs after approximately 20-hour stimulation, taken from a patient who received antiretroviral therapy. The cell subset or site label of this sample denotes: CD40L+CD69+ CD4 T cells responding to anti-CD3/anti-CD28 beads, representing the overall repertoire. All receptors derive from an adult man with HIV who was CMV-seropositive.

The CDR3 spells CSGETNEKLFF. In DNA form, the CDR3 reads TGCAGTGGGGAAACTAATGAAAAACTGTTTTTT. The chain uses TRBV20-1 and TRBJ1-4; D gene uncertain. Germline V gene data show CDR1 as DFQATT and CDR2 as SNEGSKA (reference sequence). This CDR3 has 11 amino acids. Trimming removed 7 bases at V and 1 base at J, with 4 bases between.

This clone was observed once. V and J are TRBV18 and TRBJ2-3, with 7 bases fitting TRBD1. With 4 bases clipped from V and 3 bases from J, the junction kept 4 bases outside the gene matches. CDR1 and CDR2 (germline): KGHSH, LQKENI. The CDR3 sequence is 14 residues long. The CDR3 DNA follows: TGTGCCAGCTCACGACAGGGTGAGACAGATACGCAGTATTTT. Amino acids: CASSRQGETDTQYF.

The genes are TRBV28 and TRBJ1-2; D might be TRBD1 (5 bases). Germline CDR1 reads MDHEN; CDR2 reads SYDVKM. The ends were cut back, 2 bases at V and 6 bases at J, with 16 bases in the middle. This CDR3 spans 15 amino acids. In nucleotides, the CDR3 is TGTGCCAGCAGTTTAATGGCAGGGAGACTTGATGGCTACACCTTC. It yields the protein CASSLMAGRLDGYTF.

The chain couples TRBV7-6 to TRBJ1-6, with 9 bases lining up with TRBD1. The junction had 9 bases not matched to a gene; V was cut back by 5 bases and J by 10 bases. The length of the CDR3 is 15 residues. The germline gives CDR1 SGHVS, CDR2 FNYEAQ. CDR3 sequence (DNA): TGTGCCAGCAGCCCCTCCGGGACAGGGTACTCACCCCTCCACTTT. Translation: CASSPSGTGYSPLHF.

The chain carries TRBV10-1 and TRBJ2-3; D unclear. V was shortened by 4 bases and J by 6 bases, with 11 bases between the two germline ends. CDR3 length equals 13 residues. Per germline, CDR1 WNHNN and CDR2 SYGVQD (reference sequence). The CDR3 here is CASSVPPGDTQYF. Here the CDR3 DNA reads TGCGCCAGCAGTGTCCCCCCCGGCGATACGCAGTATTTT.

The J gene is TRBJ1-1, the V gene TRBV2; no clear D. The V end lost 5 bases, the J end lost 4 bases, and 14 bases lay between the germline ends. This CDR3 spans 14 amino acids. CDR1 SNHLY and CDR2 FYNNEI come from the germline V gene. In DNA form, the CDR3 reads TGTGCCAGCAGTCCTACTTTAGCAGGCACTGAAGCTTTCTTT. Translating it yields CASSPTLAGTEAFF.

This clone was recorded once. The chain carries TRBV27 and TRBJ1-1; TRBD1 is a possible D gene (6 bases). Per the germline V gene, CDR1 is MNHEY and CDR2 is SMNVEV (reference sequence). CDR3 size: 17 residues. V was pared by 4 bases and J by 3 bases, with 21 bases between. In DNA, the CDR3 is TGTGCCAGCAGTTCTAGACCTCACAGGGAGTCGCACACTGAAGCTTTCTTT. This translates into CASSSRPHRESHTEAFF.

V is TRBV6-2 or TRBV6-3 and J is TRBJ2-6, with TRBD2 identical over 7 bases. Germline V gene data show CDR1 as MNHEY and CDR2 as SVGEGT. The ends lost 0 bases at V and 2 bases at J; junction bases unmatched: 1. This CDR3 spans 16 amino acids. In nucleotides, the CDR3 is TGTGCCAGCAGTTACTCTGGGAGGGCTGGGGCCAACGTCCTGACTTTC. Translation: CASSYSGRAGANVLTF.

This chain joins TRBV7-6 and TRBJ1-1; TRBD1 might be the D (6 bases). CDR1 and CDR2 (germline): SGHVS, FNYEAQ. Trimming removed 4 bases from V and 5 bases from J, with 11 bases in between. CDR3 size: 13 residues. The CDR3 region is CASSSVGGTEAFF. The CDR3, as DNA: TGTGCCAGCAGCTCCGTAGGGGGAACTGAAGCTTTCTTT.

The J gene is TRBJ2-5, the V gene TRBV28; D assignment may be TRBD1 or TRBD2 (6 bases each). The ends were cut back, 6 bases at V and 5 bases at J, with 19 bases in the middle. This CDR3 comprises 15 residues. Germline lookup yields CDR1 MDHEN and CDR2 SYDVKM. Here the CDR3 DNA reads TGTGCCAGCAGGGGTGAGGGGGGAAGGTTTGAGACCCAGTACTTC. Translated: CASRGEGGRFETQYF.

Written as DNA, the CDR3 is TGTGCCTCCGGGGGCAGGGGAGAAGCCGGGGAGCTGTTTTTT. Translating gives CASGGRGEAGELFF. The chain combines TRBV27 with TRBJ2-2; tentatively, D is TRBD1 or TRBD2 (6 bases each). There are 14 residues in the CDR3. The ends were cut back, 11 bases at V and 6 bases at J, with 19 bases in the middle. The germline CDR1 and CDR2 sequences are MNHEY and SMNVEV (reference sequence).

This clone showed up just a few times. A junction end diverges from the germline sequence, so it may reflect a read error. The CDR3 region is CASSGDRAADKNIQYF. The CDR3 bases are TGTGCAAGCAGTGGGGACAGGGCAGCGGACAAAAACATTCAGTACTTC. The rearrangement uses TRBV6-6 and TRBJ2-4, with TRBD1 matching over 9 bases. The V gene's germline CDR1 is MNHNY and CDR2 SVGAGI (reference sequence). This CDR3 is built from 16 residues.

The chain has TRBV2 and TRBJ2-2, with 7 nucleotides matching TRBD1. V shed 5 bases and J 5 bases; nucleotides not matched to a gene: 2. The germline V gene encodes CDR1 SNHLY and CDR2 FYNNEI. CDR3 length: 13 amino acids. In DNA, the CDR3 is TGTGCCAGCAGTAACAGGGGAACCGGGGAGCTGTTTTTT. This codes for CASSNRGTGELFF.

The rearrangement links TRBV3-1 (or the pseudogene TRBV3-2) to TRBJ2-2; 14 bases fit TRBD2. Germline assignment: CDR1 LGHDT and CDR2 YNNKEL (reference sequence). The CDR3 is 18 residues long. V gave up 4 bases and J gave up 4 bases; unmatched junction bases: 8. The CDR3 protein is CASSLPRLAGGPTGELFF. CDR3 bases: TGTGCCAGCAGCCTCCCCAGACTAGCGGGGGGGCCCACCGGGGAGCTGTTTTTT.

The chain links TRBV28 to TRBJ1-1; perhaps TRBD1 as D (6 bases). The CDR3 is 14 residues long. Germline V CDR1 and CDR2: MDHEN, SYDVKM. V lost 7 bases and J lost 1, with 13 bases in between. The CDR3 DNA is TGTGCCAGCATCCACAGGGAGGGGAACACTGAAGCTTTCTTT. Protein product: CASIHREGNTEAFF.

The chain carries TRBV5-1 and TRBJ1-1; 9 nucleotides line up with TRBD1. J lost 0 bases, V lost 3 bases, and 0 bases had no gene match. The CDR3 sequence is 14 residues long. Germline V CDR1 and CDR2: SGHRS, YFSETQ. DNA for the CDR3: TGCGCCAGCAGCTGGGACAGGGTGAACACTGAAGCTTTCTTT. This sequence encodes CASSWDRVNTEAFF.

The chain joins TRBV6-6 to TRBJ2-3, with D perhaps matching TRBD1 or TRBD2 (5 bases each). This CDR3 is 14 amino acids long. V lost 6 bases to trimming and J lost 6 bases, with 16 bases between them. Germline V CDR1 and CDR2: MNHNY, SVGAGI (reference sequence). In nucleotides, the CDR3 is TGTGCCAGCAGCCCGGGACGGAGGATGGATACGCAGTATTTT. It codes for CASSPGRRMDTQYF.

The chain recombines TRBV19 with TRBJ1-6; 10 positions agree with TRBD1. J gave up 7 bases and V 5 bases, and 5 bases lay outside the gene matches. Germline values: CDR1 LNHDA, CDR2 SQIVND (reference sequence). The CDR3 is 15 residues long. CDR3 sequence reads: CASSSKDRGNSPLHF. The DNA of the CDR3 is TGTGCCAGTAGTTCCAAGGACAGGGGGAATTCACCCCTCCACTTT.

This clone was observed a single time. The chain is built from TRBV18 and TRBJ1-4; TRBD1 aligns across 10 bases. Germline values: CDR1 KGHSH, CDR2 LQKENI. V gave up 3 bases and J gave up 6 bases; unmatched junction bases: 1. The length of the CDR3 is 14 residues. CDR3 coding DNA: TGTGCCAGCTCACCCGGGACAGGGGATGAAAAACTGTTTTTT. Its protein product is CASSPGTGDEKLFF.

This chain links TRBV2 with TRBJ2-1; TRBD1 agrees at 7 bases. This CDR3 comprises 14 residues. Germline V gene lookup returns CDR1 SNHLY and CDR2 FYNNEI. The J segment lost 0 bases and the V segment lost 5 bases, leaving 1 base of the junction unmatched. The CDR3 DNA follows: TGTGCCAGCAGTACAGGGGTCTCCTACAATGAGCAGTTCTTC. The encoded protein is CASSTGVSYNEQFF. Full variable domain (outside the CDR3, taken from reference TRBV2 and TRBJ2-1): EPEVTQTPSHQVTQMGQEVILRCVPISNHLYFYWYRQILGQKVEFLVSFYNNEISEKSEIFDDQFSVERPDGSNFTLKIRSTKLEDSAMYFCASSTGVSYNEQFFGPGTRLTVL.

The V call is TRBV6-1, the J call TRBJ2-7, with D unresolved. Germline V CDR1 and CDR2: MNHNS, SASEGT. V shed 2 bases and J shed 4 bases, with 6 bases lying between them. There are 12 residues in the CDR3. CDR3 in amino acids: CASSEPLYEQYF. CDR3 DNA: TGTGCCAGCAGTGAACCCCTATACGAGCAGTACTTC.